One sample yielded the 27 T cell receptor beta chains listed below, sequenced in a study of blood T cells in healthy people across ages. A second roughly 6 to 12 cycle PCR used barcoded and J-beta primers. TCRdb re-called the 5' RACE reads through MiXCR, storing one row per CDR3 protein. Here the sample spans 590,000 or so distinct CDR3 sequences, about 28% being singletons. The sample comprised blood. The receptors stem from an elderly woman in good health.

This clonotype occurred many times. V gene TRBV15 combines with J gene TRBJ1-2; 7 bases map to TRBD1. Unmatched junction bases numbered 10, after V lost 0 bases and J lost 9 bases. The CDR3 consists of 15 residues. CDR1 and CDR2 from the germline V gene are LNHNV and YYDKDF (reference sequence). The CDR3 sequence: CATSRDVHRGHRYTF. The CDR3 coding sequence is TGTGCCACCAGCAGAGATGTACACAGGGGACACCGCTACACCTTC. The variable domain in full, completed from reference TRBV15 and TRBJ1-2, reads DAMVIQNPRYQVTQFGKPVTLSCSQTLNHNVMYWYQQKSSQAPKLLFHYYDKDFNNEADTPDNFQSRRPNTSFCFLDIRSPGLGDTAMYLCATSRDVHRGHRYTFGSGTRLTVV.

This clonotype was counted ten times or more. CDR3 sequence (DNA): TGTGCCAGCAGCTTCCCCGACAGTGTCAGTGGCTACACCTTC. It is translated as CASSFPDSVSGYTF. The chain employs TRBV7-9 and TRBJ1-2; possible D gene TRBD1, 5 bases. Germline loops: CDR1 SEHNR, CDR2 FQNEAQ (reference sequence). V was clipped by 3 bases and J by 7 bases, with 15 bases between them. This CDR3 has 14 residues. Together with reference TRBV7-9 and TRBJ1-2, the CDR3 gives the full variable domain: DTGVSQNPRHKITKRGQNVTFRCDPISEHNRLYWYRQTLGQGPEFLTYFQNEAQLEKSRLLSDRFSAERPKGSFSTLEIQRTEQGDSAMYLCASSFPDSVSGYTFGSGTRLTVV.

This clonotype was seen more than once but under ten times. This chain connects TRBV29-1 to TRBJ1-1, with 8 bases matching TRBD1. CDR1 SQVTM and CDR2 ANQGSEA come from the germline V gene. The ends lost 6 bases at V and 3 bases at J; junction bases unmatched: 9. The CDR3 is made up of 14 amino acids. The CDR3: CSVGTGGGYTEAFF. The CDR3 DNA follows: TGCAGCGTAGGAACAGGGGGAGGGTACACTGAAGCTTTCTTT.

Here the CDR3 DNA reads TGCGCCAGCAGCTTGGGGCTGGCCGATTGGCTGGCTTTCTTT. It translates to CASSLGLADWLAFF. The chain has TRBV5-1 and TRBJ1-1; D remains ambiguous. CDR3 length: 14 residues. CDR1 is SGHRS and CDR2 is YFSETQ in the germline V gene. V lost 0 bases, J lost 11 bases, and 17 bases lay in between.

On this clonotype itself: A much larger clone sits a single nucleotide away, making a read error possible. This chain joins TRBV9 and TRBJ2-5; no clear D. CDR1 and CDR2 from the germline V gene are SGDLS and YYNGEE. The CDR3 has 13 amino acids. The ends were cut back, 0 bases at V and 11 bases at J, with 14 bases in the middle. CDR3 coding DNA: TGTGCCAGCAGCGTAGCAACCTACAATGAGCAGTACTTC. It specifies CASSVATYNEQYF.

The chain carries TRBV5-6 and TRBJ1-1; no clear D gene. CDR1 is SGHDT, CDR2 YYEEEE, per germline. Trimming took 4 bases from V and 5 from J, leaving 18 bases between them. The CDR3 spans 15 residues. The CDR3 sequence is CASSVERTGATEAFF. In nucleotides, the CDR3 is TGTGCCAGCAGCGTGGAGAGGACGGGAGCGACTGAAGCTTTCTTT.

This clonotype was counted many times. CDR3 DNA sequence: TGTGCCAGCAGCTTATCGAGGGACTCCTACGAGCAGTACTTC. Its translation is CASSLSRDSYEQYF. The chain uses TRBV7-7 and TRBJ2-7; TRBD2 might be the D (5 bases). The CDR3 covers 14 residues. Deletions cut 2 bases from V and 0 bases from J, with 8 bases between. Germline lookup yields CDR1 SSHAT and CDR2 FNYEAQ (reference sequence). The variable domain in full, with the rest retrieved from reference TRBV7-7 and TRBJ2-7, is GAGVSQSPRYKVTKRGQDVTLRCDPISSHATLYWYQQALGQGPEFLTYFNYEAQPDKSGLPSDRFSAERPEGSISTLTIQRTEQRDSAMYRCASSLSRDSYEQYFGPGTRLTVT.

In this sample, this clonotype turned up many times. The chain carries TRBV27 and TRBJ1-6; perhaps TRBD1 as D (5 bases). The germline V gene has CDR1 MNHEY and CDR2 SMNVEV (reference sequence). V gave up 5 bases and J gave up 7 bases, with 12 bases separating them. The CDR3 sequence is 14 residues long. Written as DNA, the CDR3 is TGTGCCAGCAGTACGTGGGACGTAAATTCACCCCTCCACTTT. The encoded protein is CASSTWDVNSPLHF.

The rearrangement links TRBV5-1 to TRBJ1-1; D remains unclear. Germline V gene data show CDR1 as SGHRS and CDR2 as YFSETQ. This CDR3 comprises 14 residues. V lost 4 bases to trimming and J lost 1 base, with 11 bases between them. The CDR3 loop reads CASSPNNGNTEAFF. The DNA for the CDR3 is TGCGCCAGCAGCCCAAACAATGGGAACACTGAAGCTTTCTTT.

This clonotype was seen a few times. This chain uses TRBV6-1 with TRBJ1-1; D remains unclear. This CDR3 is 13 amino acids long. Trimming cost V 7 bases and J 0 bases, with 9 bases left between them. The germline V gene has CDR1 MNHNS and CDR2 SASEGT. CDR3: CASTGRMNTEAFF. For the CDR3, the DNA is TGTGCCAGCACCGGTCGGATGAACACTGAAGCTTTCTTT.

CDR3 region: CATRTGIRSEQYF. CDR3 DNA: TGCGCCACCAGGACAGGGATAAGATCCGAGCAGTACTTC. The V and J genes are TRBV10-2 and TRBJ2-5, with 8 nucleotides matching TRBD1. With the DNA end fitting TRBJ2-7 better, the J assignment may be wrong. Germline loops: CDR1 WSHSY, CDR2 SAAADI. The length of the CDR3 is 13 residues.

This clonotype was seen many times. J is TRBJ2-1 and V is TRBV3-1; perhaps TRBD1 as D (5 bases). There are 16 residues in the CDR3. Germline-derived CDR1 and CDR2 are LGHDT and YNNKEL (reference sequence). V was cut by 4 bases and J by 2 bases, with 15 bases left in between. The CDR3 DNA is TGTGCCAGCAGCCTGGGGCAGGGCGATACCTACAATGAGCAGTTCTTC. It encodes CASSLGQGDTYNEQFF.

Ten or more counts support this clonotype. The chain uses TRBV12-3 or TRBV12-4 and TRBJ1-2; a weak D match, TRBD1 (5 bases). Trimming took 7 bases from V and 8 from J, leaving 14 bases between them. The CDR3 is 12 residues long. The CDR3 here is CASTRTTGGYTF. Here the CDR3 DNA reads TGTGCCAGCACCCGGACAACGGGAGGCTACACCTTC.

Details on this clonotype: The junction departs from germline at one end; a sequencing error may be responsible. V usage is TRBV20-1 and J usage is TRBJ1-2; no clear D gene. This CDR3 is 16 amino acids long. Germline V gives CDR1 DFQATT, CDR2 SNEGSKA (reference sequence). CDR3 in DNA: TGCAGTGCTAGAGGATCCCAAGGGAACCCGGTTTTCGGCTGCACCTTC. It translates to CSARGSQGNPVFGCTF.

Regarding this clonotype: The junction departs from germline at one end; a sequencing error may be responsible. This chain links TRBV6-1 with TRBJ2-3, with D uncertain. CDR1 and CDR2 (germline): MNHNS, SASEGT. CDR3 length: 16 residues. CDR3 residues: CTSSGAQERLTDTQYF. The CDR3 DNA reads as TGTACCAGCAGTGGAGCGCAGGAGAGACTCACAGATACGCAGTATTTT.

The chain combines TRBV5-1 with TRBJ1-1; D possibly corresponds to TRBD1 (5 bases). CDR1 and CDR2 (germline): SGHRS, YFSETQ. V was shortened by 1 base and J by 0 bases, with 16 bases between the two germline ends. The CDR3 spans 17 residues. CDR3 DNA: TGCGCCAGCAGCTTGTTGGAGGGGTCCTACATGAACACTGAAGCTTTCTTT. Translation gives CASSLLEGSYMNTEAFF.

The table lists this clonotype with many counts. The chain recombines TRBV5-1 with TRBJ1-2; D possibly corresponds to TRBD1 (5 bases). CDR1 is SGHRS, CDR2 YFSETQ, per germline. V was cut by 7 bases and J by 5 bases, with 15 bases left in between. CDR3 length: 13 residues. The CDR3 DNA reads TGCGCCAGCGGATCCACGGGGGGTTATGGCTACACCTTC. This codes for CASGSTGGYGYTF.

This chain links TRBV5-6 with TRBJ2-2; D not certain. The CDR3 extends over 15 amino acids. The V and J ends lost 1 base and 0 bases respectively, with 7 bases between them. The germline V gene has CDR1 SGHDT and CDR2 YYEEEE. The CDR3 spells CASSLFISNTGELFF. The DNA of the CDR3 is TGTGCCAGCAGCTTGTTTATATCGAACACCGGGGAGCTGTTTTTT.

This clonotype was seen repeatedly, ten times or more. The chain's CDR3 is CASSPRQGAWETQYF. DNA for the CDR3: TGTGCCAGCTCACCACGACAGGGGGCCTGGGAGACCCAGTACTTC. V is TRBV18 and J is TRBJ2-5; 10 bases are shared with TRBD1. The V segment lost 1 base and the J segment 5 bases; nucleotides outside the gene matches: 4. This CDR3 contains 15 residues. Germline V gene lookup returns CDR1 KGHSH and CDR2 LQKENI.

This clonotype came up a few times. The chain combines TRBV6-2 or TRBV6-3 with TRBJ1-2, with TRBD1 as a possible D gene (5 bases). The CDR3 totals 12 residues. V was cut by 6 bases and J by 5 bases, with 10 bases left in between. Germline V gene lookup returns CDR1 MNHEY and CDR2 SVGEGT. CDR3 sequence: CASRSGIYGYTF. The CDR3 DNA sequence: TGTGCCAGCAGGTCAGGGATATATGGCTACACCTTC.

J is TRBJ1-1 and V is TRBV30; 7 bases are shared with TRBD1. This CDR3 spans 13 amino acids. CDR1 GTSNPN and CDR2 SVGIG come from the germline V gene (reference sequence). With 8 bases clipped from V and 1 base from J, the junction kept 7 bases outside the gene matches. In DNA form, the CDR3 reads TGTGCCAGCGGGACAGTCTGGAACACTGAAGCTTTCTTT. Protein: CASGTVWNTEAFF. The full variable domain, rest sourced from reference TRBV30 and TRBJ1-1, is SQTIHQWPATLVQPVGSPLSLECTVEGTSNPNLYWYRQAAGRGLQLLFYSVGIGQISSEVPQNLSASRPQDRQFILSSKKLLLSDSGFYLCASGTVWNTEAFFGQGTRLTVV.

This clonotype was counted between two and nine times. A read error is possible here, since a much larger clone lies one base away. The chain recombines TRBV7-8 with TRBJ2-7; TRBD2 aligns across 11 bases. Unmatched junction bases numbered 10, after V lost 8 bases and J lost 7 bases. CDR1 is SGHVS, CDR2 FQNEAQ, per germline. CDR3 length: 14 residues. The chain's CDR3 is CASGRRLAGNEQYF. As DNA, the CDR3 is TGTGCCAGCGGCAGAAGACTAGCGGGGAATGAGCAGTACTTC.

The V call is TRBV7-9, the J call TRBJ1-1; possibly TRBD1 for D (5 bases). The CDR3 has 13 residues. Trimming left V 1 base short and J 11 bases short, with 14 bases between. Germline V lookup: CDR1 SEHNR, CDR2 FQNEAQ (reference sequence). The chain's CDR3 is CASSLERGYNAFF. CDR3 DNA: TGTGCCAGCAGCTTAGAAAGGGGATATAACGCTTTCTTT.

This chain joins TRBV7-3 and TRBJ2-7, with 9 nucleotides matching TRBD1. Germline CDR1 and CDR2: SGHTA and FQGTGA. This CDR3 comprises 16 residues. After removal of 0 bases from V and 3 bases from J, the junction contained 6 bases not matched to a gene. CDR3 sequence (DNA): TGTGCCAGCAGCTTAACGGGGGGGACAGGGATCTACGAGCAGTACTTC. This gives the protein CASSLTGGTGIYEQYF.

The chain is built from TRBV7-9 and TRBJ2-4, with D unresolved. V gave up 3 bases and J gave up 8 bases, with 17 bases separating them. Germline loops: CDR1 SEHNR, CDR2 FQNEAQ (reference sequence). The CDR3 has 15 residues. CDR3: CASSLAPRTGDIQYF. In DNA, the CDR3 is TGTGCCAGCAGCTTGGCCCCCAGGACGGGTGACATTCAGTACTTC.

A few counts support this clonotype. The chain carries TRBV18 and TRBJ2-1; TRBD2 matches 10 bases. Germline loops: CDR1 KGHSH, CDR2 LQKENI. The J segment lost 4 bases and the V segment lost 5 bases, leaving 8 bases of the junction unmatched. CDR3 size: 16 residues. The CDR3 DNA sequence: TGTGCCAGCTCAATCACTAGCGGGACAGCTTACAATGAGCAGTTCTTC. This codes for CASSITSGTAYNEQFF.

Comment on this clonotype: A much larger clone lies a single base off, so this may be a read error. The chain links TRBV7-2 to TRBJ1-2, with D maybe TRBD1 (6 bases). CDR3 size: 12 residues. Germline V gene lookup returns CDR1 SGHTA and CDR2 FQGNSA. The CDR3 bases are TGTGCCGGCAGCACATACAGGGAGCCCTACACCTTC. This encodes CAGSTYREPYTF.